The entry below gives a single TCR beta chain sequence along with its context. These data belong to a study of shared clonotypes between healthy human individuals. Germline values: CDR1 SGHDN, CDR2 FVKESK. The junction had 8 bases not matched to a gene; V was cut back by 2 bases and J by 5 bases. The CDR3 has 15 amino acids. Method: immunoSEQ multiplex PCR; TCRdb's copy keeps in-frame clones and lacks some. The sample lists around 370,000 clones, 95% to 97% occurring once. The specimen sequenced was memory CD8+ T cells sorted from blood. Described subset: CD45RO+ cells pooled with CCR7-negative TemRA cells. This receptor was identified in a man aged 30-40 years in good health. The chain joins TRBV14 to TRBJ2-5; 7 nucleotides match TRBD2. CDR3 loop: CASSQSWQGGETQYF. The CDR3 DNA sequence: TGTGCCAGCAGCCAATCTTGGCAGGGAGGGGAGACCCAGTACTTC.